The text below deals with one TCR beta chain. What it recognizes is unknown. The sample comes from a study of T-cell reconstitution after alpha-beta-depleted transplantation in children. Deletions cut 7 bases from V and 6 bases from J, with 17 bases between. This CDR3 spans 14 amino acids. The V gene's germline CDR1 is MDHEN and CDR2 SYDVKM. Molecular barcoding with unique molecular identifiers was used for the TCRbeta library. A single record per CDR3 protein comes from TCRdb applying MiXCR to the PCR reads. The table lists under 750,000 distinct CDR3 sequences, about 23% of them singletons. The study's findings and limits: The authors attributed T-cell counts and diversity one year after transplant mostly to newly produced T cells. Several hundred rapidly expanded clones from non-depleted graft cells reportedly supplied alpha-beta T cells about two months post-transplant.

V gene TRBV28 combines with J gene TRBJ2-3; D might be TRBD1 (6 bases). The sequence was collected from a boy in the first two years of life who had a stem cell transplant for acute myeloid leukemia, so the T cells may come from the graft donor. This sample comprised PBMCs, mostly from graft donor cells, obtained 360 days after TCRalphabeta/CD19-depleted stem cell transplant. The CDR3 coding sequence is TGTGCCAGCACCCTGGGACATTTAGAGGATACGCAGTATTTT. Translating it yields CASTLGHLEDTQYF. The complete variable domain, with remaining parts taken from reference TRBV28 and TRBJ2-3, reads DVKVTQSSRYLVKRTGEKVFLECVQDMDHENMFWYRQDPGLGLRLIYFSYDVKMKEKGDIPEGYSVSREKKERFSLILESASTNQTSMYLCASTLGHLEDTQYFGPGTRLTVL.